A single sample is the source of the 12 T cell receptor beta chains below, sequenced in a study of blood T cell repertoires in COVID-19 (dated by TCRdb to the early 2020s). The library was built by means of the immunoSEQ multiplex PCR assay. TCRdb's version of the immuneACCESS table is confined to in-frame rearrangements and falls short of the full clone set. An unresolved V gene accounts for under half of the shortfall where checked; the remainder is of unknown origin. The sample data list a few hundred thousand clones, and about nine tenths of these were observed just once. The ten largest clones take up over 8% of the sample. The sequencing sample was made of PBMCs or T cells enriched from blood (not recorded which). These receptors all stem from a middle-aged woman who had recovered from COVID-19.

This chain uses TRBV24-1 with TRBJ2-7; D gene unclear. Germline V gene lookup returns CDR1 KGHDR and CDR2 SFDVKD. V lost 5 bases, J lost 2 bases, and 9 bases lay in between. The CDR3 loop spans 13 amino acids. CDR3 nucleotides: TGTGCCACCAGTGCCACAGCCACCTACGAGCAGTACTTC. Its protein product is CATSATATYEQYF.

This chain joins TRBV7-2 and TRBJ1-4; TRBD1 aligns across 8 bases. This CDR3 comprises 15 residues. V shed 6 bases and J 4 bases; nucleotides not matched to a gene: 7. CDR1 and CDR2 from the germline V gene are SGHTA and FQGNSA. The CDR3 DNA follows: TGTGCCAGCAGAGGGACAGGTTCGGGTAATGAAAAACTGTTTTTT. Encoded protein: CASRGTGSGNEKLFF.

The rearrangement links TRBV6-5 to TRBJ1-2; the D gene is possibly TRBD1 (5 bases). V shed 2 bases and J shed 7 bases, with 14 bases lying between them. The CDR3 sequence is 14 residues long. Per germline, CDR1 MNHEY and CDR2 SVGAGI. The CDR3 nucleotides read TGTGCCAGCAGTTACCCCGGGGGGTTCGGTGGCTACACCTTC. Translated, it gives CASSYPGGFGGYTF.

The chain is built from TRBV9 and TRBJ2-1, with 15 bases aligning to TRBD2. The V segment lost 4 bases and the J segment 7 bases; nucleotides outside the gene matches: 12. Germline V lookup: CDR1 SGDLS, CDR2 YYNGEE. The CDR3 length is 18 residues. In nucleotides, the CDR3 is TGTGCCAGCAGCACAAGGACTAGCGGGAGGGCCTTTGCAAATGAGCAGTTCTTC. Amino acid sequence: CASSTRTSGRAFANEQFF.

This chain joins TRBV11-2 and TRBJ2-1; D remains unclear. The V gene lost 5 bases and the J gene lost 2 bases, with 10 bases spanning the gap. Germline-derived CDR1 and CDR2 are SGHAT and FQNNGV. This CDR3 spans 14 amino acids. CDR3 DNA sequence: TGTGCCAGCAGCGCACTTAGTACCTACAATGAGCAGTTCTTC. Amino acid sequence: CASSALSTYNEQFF. Drawing the rest from reference TRBV11-2 and TRBJ2-1, the complete variable domain is EAGVAQSPRYKIIEKRQSVAFWCNPISGHATLYWYQQILGQGPKLLIQFQNNGVVDDSQLPKDRFSAERLKGVDSTLKIQPAKLEDSAVYLCASSALSTYNEQFFGPGTRLTVL.

CDR3 amino acids: CAIQDSRSSYEQYF. The CDR3 region has the DNA TGTGCCATTCAAGACTCGCGGAGCTCCTACGAGCAGTACTTC. The rearrangement links TRBV10-3 to TRBJ2-7; D ambiguous. This CDR3 is built from 14 residues. Per the germline V gene, CDR1 is ENHRY and CDR2 is SYGVKD. The V and J ends lost 9 bases and 0 bases respectively, with 15 bases between them.

The chain is built from TRBV18 and TRBJ2-1; weak D call: TRBD1 (5 bases). The CDR3 has 12 amino acids. The ends were cut back, 2 bases at V and 9 bases at J, with 8 bases in the middle. Per the germline V gene, CDR1 is KGHSH and CDR2 is LQKENI. CDR3: CASSPKGPEQFF. The CDR3 nucleotides are TGTGCCAGCTCACCAAAGGGGCCTGAGCAGTTCTTC. The variable domain in full, with the rest retrieved from reference TRBV18 and TRBJ2-1, is NAGVMQNPRHLVRRRGQEARLRCSPMKGHSHVYWYRQLPEEGLKFMVYLQKENIIDESGMPKERFSAEFPKEGPSILRIQQVVRGDSAAYFCASSPKGPEQFFGPGTRLTVL.

The gene calls are TRBV5-5 and TRBJ1-5, with 8 positions matching TRBD1. The CDR3 is 15 residues long. CDR1 and CDR2 from the germline V gene are SGHKS and YYEKEE (reference sequence). V was clipped by 4 bases and J by 0 bases; unmatched bases: 3. The CDR3 bases are TGTGCCAGCAGCCGGACAGGGAGTAGCAATCAGCCCCAGCATTTT. Protein sequence: CASSRTGSSNQPQHF.

This clone was observed at least ten times. The genes are TRBV11-3 and TRBJ2-1; 10 nucleotides agree with TRBD2. The CDR3 runs 13 residues. V lost 8 bases to trimming and J lost 8 bases; unmatched junction nucleotides: 6. Germline V gene data show CDR1 as SGHNT and CDR2 as YENEEA. The CDR3 DNA reads TGTGCCAGCTCCCCTAGCGGGGGCGATGAGCAGTTCTTC. Its translation is CASSPSGGDEQFF. Supplemented by reference TRBV11-3 and TRBJ2-1, the full variable domain reads EAGVVQSPRYKIIEKKQPVAFWCNPISGHNTLYWYLQNLGQGPELLIRYENEEAVDDSQLPKDRFSAERLKGVDSTLKIQPAELGDSAVYLCASSPSGGDEQFFGPGTRLTVL.

The V gene is TRBV29-1, the J gene TRBJ2-5; D remains unclear. The V end lost 1 base, the J end lost 6 bases, and 9 bases lay between the germline ends. The CDR3 runs to 12 residues. Germline-derived CDR1 and CDR2 are SQVTM and ANQGSEA. The CDR3: CSVEGTAQTQYF. Here the CDR3 DNA reads TGCAGCGTTGAAGGTACAGCTCAGACCCAGTACTTC.

The V and J genes are TRBV9 and TRBJ2-7; 8 bases are shared with TRBD1. The CDR3 spans 14 residues. V lost 3 bases to trimming and J lost 2 bases; unmatched junction nucleotides: 4. Per the germline V gene, CDR1 is SGDLS and CDR2 is YYNGEE. In nucleotides, the CDR3 is TGTGCCAGCAGCGCTACAGGGGGACCCTACGAGCAGTACTTC. The encoded protein is CASSATGGPYEQYF.

This clone has only one observation. V and J are TRBV5-1 and TRBJ2-5, with TRBD1 matching over 7 bases. CDR3 size: 14 residues. V lost 0 bases to trimming and J lost 4 bases; unmatched junction nucleotides: 3. Germline CDR1 SGHRS, CDR2 YFSETQ. Here the CDR3 reads CASSLEGAAETQYF. CDR3 nucleotides: TGCGCCAGCAGCTTGGAGGGGGCGGCAGAGACCCAGTACTTC. Full variable domain (outside the CDR3, taken from reference TRBV5-1 and TRBJ2-5): KAGVTQTPRYLIKTRGQQVTLSCSPISGHRSVSWYQQTPGQGLQFLFEYFSETQRNKGNFPGRFSGRQFSNSRSEMNVSTLELGDSALYLCASSLEGAAETQYFGPGTRLLVL.